Here is one TCR beta chain with its context. The source of the sample is a study of early T cells in non-severe SARS-CoV-2 infection. Trimming took off 1 base at V and 6 bases at J, with 9 bases between the two ends. CDR1 and CDR2 from the germline V gene are SQVTM and ANQGSEA. CDR3 length: 12 amino acids. TCRdb used MiXCR to reprocess the 5' RACE reads, holding one entry per CDR3 protein. Among 70,000 or so distinct CDR3 sequences, under 15% were seen once, and the ten largest hold roughly 1.2%. Material for sequencing was whole blood. The rearrangement links TRBV29-1 to TRBJ1-1; TRBD1 might be the D (5 bases). The TCR originated in an adult who was a healthcare worker with PCR-confirmed SARS-CoV-2 infection or an uninfected control (not recorded which). CDR3 sequence: CSVEGGDPEAFF. CDR3 nucleotides: TGCAGCGTTGAAGGGGGGGACCCTGAAGCTTTCTTT.